This TCR beta chain originates from a study of blood T cells in healthy people across ages. CDR3 length equals 12 residues. The germline V gene encodes CDR1 SQVTM and CDR2 ANQGSEA. The V segment lost 7 bases and the J segment 5 bases; nucleotides outside the gene matches: 4. Study conclusions and caveats: Unsorted PBMCs prevented conclusive naive versus antigen-experienced comparison. Both higher diversity and more naive CD4+ cells marked long-lived donors when set against aged donors. Among T cells, TCR beta diversity per million cells dropped roughly linearly as age rose.

This clonotype was detected ten times or more. Its specificity is unknown. Next came a second PCR, run for about 7 to 12 cycles, which used a sample-barcoded 5' primer along with a J-beta primer mix. One entry per CDR3 protein results from TCRdb running MiXCR on the 5' RACE reads. The sample consists of 1.6 million or so distinct CDR3 sequences, 30% to 40% of them appearing once. V gene TRBV29-1 combines with J gene TRBJ2-5; 10 bases agree with TRBD2. The specimen sequenced was blood. The clonotype originates from a woman aged 30 to 39 in good health. DNA for the CDR3: TGCAGCGGGGCTAGCGGGAGTGAGACCCAGTACTTC. This encodes CSGASGSETQYF.